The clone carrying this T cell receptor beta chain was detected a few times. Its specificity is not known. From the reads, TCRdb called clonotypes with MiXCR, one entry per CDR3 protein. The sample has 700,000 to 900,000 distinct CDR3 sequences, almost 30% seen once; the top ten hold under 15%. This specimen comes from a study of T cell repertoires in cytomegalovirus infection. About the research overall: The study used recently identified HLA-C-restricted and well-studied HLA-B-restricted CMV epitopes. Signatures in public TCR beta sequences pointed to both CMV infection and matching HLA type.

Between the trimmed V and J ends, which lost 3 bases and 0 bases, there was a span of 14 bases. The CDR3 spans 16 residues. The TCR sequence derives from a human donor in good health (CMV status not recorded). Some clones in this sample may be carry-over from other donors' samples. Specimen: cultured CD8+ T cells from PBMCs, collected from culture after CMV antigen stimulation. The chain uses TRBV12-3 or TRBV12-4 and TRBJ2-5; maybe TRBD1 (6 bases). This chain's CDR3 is CASSFPPRGNQETQYF. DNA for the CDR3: TGTGCCAGCAGTTTTCCCCCAAGGGGGAACCAAGAGACCCAGTACTTC.